This T cell receptor (beta chain) was retrieved from a study of T cells in Graves' hyperthyroidism and ophthalmopathy. Germline CDR1 and CDR2: MDHEN and SYDVKM. The length of the CDR3 is 13 residues. Trimming took 5 bases from V and 9 from J; bases not matched to a gene: 8. General study results and limits: The blood repertoire included most of the expanded thyroid clonotypes above 0.001.

On this clonotype: Its antigen is not identified. A much larger clone is a single base away; this may be a read error.

There were TCR beta CDR3 regions amplified from RNA transcripts. HTBI primers were employed in a first-round RT-PCR of the TCR CDR3. Each CDR3 protein gets one entry after TCRdb re-called the multiplex PCR reads with MiXCR. Of hundreds of thousands of distinct CDR3 sequences listed, 17% are singletons. Used for diagnoses were clinical symptoms, serum thyroxine and TRAb, thyroid ultrasound and orbital computed tomography. This receptor was identified in a woman under 30 with Graves' ophthalmopathy. The source material was blood. This chain uses TRBV28 with TRBJ1-1; TRBD1 agrees at 8 bases. Here the CDR3 reads CASSQGAATQAFF. CDR3 nucleotide sequence: TGTGCCAGCAGTCAGGGGGCGGCAACTCAAGCTTTCTTT.